The 10 T cell receptor beta chains below all came from one sample that was sequenced in a study of graft-versus-host responses after intestinal transplantation (dated by TCRdb to about 2021). Their specific antigens are unknown. Read against the paper, the sample's time point label means: cells obtained before transplantation from donor or recipient. The library was prepared using the immunoSEQ multiplex PCR assay. TCRdb obtained this table from immuneACCESS and retained in-frame rearrangements with V and J assigned. These tables miss some clones; where compared with another copy, unresolved V genes account for less than half of the shortfall, and the remainder is unexplained. This sample holds 35,000 to 50,000 clones; over 90% were observed only once. The top ten clonotypes cover 21% of the sample. Here the sequenced sample was unstimulated CD8+ T cells sorted from spleen or lymph node cells, taken before transplant. The receptors were sampled from a human donor who was the organ donor for an intestinal transplant.

The rearrangement joins TRBV5-4 to TRBJ1-1; no clear D gene. V was clipped by 2 bases and J by 1 base, with 9 bases between them. This CDR3 has 14 amino acids. Germline CDR1 and CDR2: SGHNT and YYREEE (reference sequence). The CDR3 loop is CASSFSVRNTEAFF. The CDR3 DNA follows: TGTGCCAGCAGCTTCTCGGTACGGAACACTGAAGCTTTCTTT. Full variable domain (missing parts from reference TRBV5-4 and TRBJ1-1): ETGVTQSPTHLIKTRGQQVTLRCSSQSGHNTVSWYQQALGQGPQFIFQYYREEENGRGNFPPRFSGLQFPNYSSELNVNALELDDSALYLCASSFSVRNTEAFFGQGTRLTVV.

The chain joins TRBV5-1 to TRBJ2-6; 7 bases agree with TRBD1. V gave up 1 base and J gave up 4 bases; unmatched junction bases: 2. The V gene's germline CDR1 is SGHRS and CDR2 YFSETQ. This CDR3 contains 15 residues. CDR3 in amino acids: CASSLTGAGANVLTF. The CDR3 nucleotides are TGCGCCAGCAGCTTGACAGGGGCCGGGGCCAACGTCCTGACTTTC.

The gene calls are TRBV19 and TRBJ1-1, with 8 bases identical to TRBD1. V lost 6 bases and J lost 4; bases outside the gene matches: 13. CDR3 length: 16 amino acids. Germline V gene lookup returns CDR1 LNHDA and CDR2 SQIVND (reference sequence). The CDR3 DNA follows: TGTGCCAGTAGCCAGGACAGGGAGAGGAGGAGCACTGAAGCTTTCTTT. It encodes CASSQDRERRSTEAFF.

This clone came up once. The chain combines TRBV27 with TRBJ2-5; 8 positions agree with TRBD1. The J call is in doubt because the DNA end fits TRBJ2-7 better. Germline CDR1 reads MNHEY; CDR2 reads SMNVEV (reference sequence). This CDR3 region has 14 residues. The CDR3 here is CASSSGQGRYEQYF. In DNA form, the CDR3 reads TGTGCCAGCAGTTCCGGACAGGGTCGGTACGAGCAGTACTTC.

This chain links TRBV7-3 with TRBJ2-7; D might be TRBD1 (6 bases). Germline V CDR1 and CDR2: SGHTA, FQGTGA. The CDR3 runs 12 residues. Trimming stripped 6 bases from V and 5 bases from J, with 11 bases between. The CDR3 sequence is CASRQGGHEQYF. CDR3 nucleotide sequence: TGTGCCAGCAGACAGGGCGGCCACGAGCAGTACTTC.

Here the CDR3 reads CASSEGRGAPGYTF. The CDR3 DNA sequence: TGTGCCAGCAGTGAAGGGAGGGGGGCGCCTGGCTACACCTTC. The genes are TRBV25-1 and TRBJ1-2; perhaps TRBD1 as D (6 bases). Germline V gives CDR1 MGHDK, CDR2 SYGVNS. This CDR3 region has 14 residues. The germline V and J ends were trimmed by 2 bases and 7 bases, with 14 bases remaining between them.

This chain links TRBV4-2 with TRBJ2-4, with 9 bases aligning to TRBD1. Looked up from germline, CDR1 is LGHNA and CDR2 is YNFKEQ. The CDR3 spans 16 residues. V lost 5 bases to trimming and J lost 3 bases; unmatched junction nucleotides: 8. The CDR3 sequence is CASSSRTGEGKNIQYF. The CDR3 DNA is TGTGCCAGCAGCTCCCGGACAGGGGAAGGCAAAAACATTCAGTACTTC.

The chain couples TRBV2 to TRBJ2-1; no clear D gene. Per germline, CDR1 SNHLY and CDR2 FYNNEI. There are 15 residues in the CDR3. The germline V and J ends were trimmed by 1 base and 0 bases, with 7 bases remaining between them. The CDR3 here is CASSEEPSSYNEQFF. CDR3 coding DNA: TGTGCCAGCAGTGAAGAGCCAAGCTCCTACAATGAGCAGTTCTTC.

V and J are TRBV11-3 and TRBJ2-1, with 10 bases fitting TRBD1. This CDR3 has 15 amino acids. J lost 7 bases, V lost 4 bases, and 7 bases had no gene match. CDR1 SGHNT and CDR2 YENEEA come from the germline V gene. In nucleotides, the CDR3 is TGTGCCAGCAGCTCACGGGACAGGGGCCTGAATGAGCAGTTCTTC. Translated, it gives CASSSRDRGLNEQFF.

This chain connects TRBV6-6 to TRBJ2-2; 9 bases map to TRBD1. This CDR3 region has 14 residues. The germline V gene encodes CDR1 MNHNY and CDR2 SVGAGI (reference sequence). J was trimmed by 5 bases and V by 4 bases; bases with no gene match: 2. The chain's CDR3 is CASSLTGGTGELFF. The CDR3 region has the DNA TGTGCCAGCAGTTTGACAGGGGGGACCGGGGAGCTGTTTTTT.